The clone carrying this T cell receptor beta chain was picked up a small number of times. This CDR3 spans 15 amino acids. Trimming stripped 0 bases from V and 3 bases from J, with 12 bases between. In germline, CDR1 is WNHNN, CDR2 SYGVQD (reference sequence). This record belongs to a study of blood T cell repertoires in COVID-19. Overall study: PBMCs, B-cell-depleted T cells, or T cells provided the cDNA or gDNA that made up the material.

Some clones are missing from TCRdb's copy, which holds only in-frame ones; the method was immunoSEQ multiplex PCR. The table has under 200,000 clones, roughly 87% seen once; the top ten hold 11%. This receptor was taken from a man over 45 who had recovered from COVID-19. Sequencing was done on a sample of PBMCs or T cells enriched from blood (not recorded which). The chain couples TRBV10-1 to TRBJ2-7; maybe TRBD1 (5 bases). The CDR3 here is CASSESDAGFYEQYF. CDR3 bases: TGCGCCAGCAGTGAGTCAGATGCAGGGTTCTACGAGCAGTACTTC.